The clone carrying this TCR beta chain was observed a few times. Its antigen remains unknown. The sample is drawn from a study of early T cells in non-severe SARS-CoV-2 infection. Attached unique molecular identifiers marked individual cDNA molecules. TCRdb itself ran the 5' RACE reads through MiXCR, one entry per CDR3 protein. The table shows 60,000 to 85,000 distinct CDR3 sequences, with 15% to 17% occurring only once. Study results and limitations: The matching step, a VDJdb search, favored anti-spike CD8 responses and missed private and CD4 specificities.

The germline V and J ends were trimmed by 6 bases and 7 bases, with 14 bases remaining between them. The CDR3 loop spans 13 amino acids. Germline assignment: CDR1 MNHEY and CDR2 SMNVEV (reference sequence). This receptor was obtained from an adult who was a healthcare worker with PCR-confirmed SARS-CoV-2 infection or an uninfected control (not recorded which). The sequencing sample was made of whole blood. The rearrangement links TRBV27 to TRBJ2-3; tentative D call: TRBD2 (6 bases). The CDR3: CASSPGDSYTQYF. The DNA for the CDR3 is TGTGCCAGCAGCCCGGGGGACTCATATACGCAGTATTTT.